This entry is about one T cell receptor beta chain. Its matching antigen is unknown. Primers for the PCR totalled 60 Vbeta and 13 Jbeta. Method: immunoSEQ multiplex PCR; TCRdb's copy keeps in-frame clones and lacks some. The sample holds about 120,000 clones, 82% seen once. The sample belongs to a study of cytomegalovirus exposure and HLA in healthy donors. Broader study findings: By a later analysis, the bulk of CMV-associated TCR beta chains appeared HLA-restricted.

The CDR3 has 11 amino acids. Germline V CDR1 and CDR2: MDHEN, SYDVKM. V was trimmed by 5 bases and J by 15 bases, leaving 14 bases between them. The sample consisted of PBMCs. This chain links TRBV28 with TRBJ2-1; maybe TRBD2 (5 bases). This TCR came from a woman younger than 35 in good health and CMV-seronegative. CDR3 coding DNA: TGTGCCAGCAGTCCCCCGGGGAAGCTGTTCTTC. Its protein product is CASSPPGKLFF.